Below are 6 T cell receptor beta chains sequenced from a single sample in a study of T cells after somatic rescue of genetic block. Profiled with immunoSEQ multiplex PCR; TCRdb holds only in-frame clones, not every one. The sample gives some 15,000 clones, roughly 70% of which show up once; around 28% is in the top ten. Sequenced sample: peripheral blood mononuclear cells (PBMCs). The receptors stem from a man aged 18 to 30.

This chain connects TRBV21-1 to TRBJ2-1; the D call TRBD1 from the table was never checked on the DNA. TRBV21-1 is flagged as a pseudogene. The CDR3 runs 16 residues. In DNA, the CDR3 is TGTGCCAGCAGCAACCCTGGGGACAGGATCAACAATGAGCAGTTCTTC. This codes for CASSNPGDRINNEQFF.

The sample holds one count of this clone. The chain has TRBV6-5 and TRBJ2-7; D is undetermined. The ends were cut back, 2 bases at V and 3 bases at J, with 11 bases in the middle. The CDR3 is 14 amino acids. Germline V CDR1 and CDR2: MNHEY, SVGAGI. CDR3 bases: TGTGCCAGCAGTTACGGTCTCCCCGACTACGAGCAGTACTTC. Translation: CASSYGLPDYEQYF.

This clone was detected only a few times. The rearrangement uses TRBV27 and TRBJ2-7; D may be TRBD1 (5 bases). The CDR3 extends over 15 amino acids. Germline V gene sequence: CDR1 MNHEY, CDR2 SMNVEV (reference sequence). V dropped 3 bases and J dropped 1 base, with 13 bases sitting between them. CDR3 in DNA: TGTGCCAGCAGTTTCCTACAGGTCCCATCCTACGAGCAGTACTTC. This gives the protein CASSFLQVPSYEQYF.

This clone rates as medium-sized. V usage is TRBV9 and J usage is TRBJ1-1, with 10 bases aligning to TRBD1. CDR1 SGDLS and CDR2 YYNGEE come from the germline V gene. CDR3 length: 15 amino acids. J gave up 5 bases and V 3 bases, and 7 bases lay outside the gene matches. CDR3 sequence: CASSDWDRGGTEAFF. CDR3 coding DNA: TGTGCCAGCAGCGACTGGGACAGGGGAGGAACTGAAGCTTTCTTT.

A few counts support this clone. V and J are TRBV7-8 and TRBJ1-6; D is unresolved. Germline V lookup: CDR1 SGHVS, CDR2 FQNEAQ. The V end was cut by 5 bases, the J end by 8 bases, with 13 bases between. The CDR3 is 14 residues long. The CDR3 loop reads CASSVGEPYSPLHF. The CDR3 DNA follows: TGTGCCAGCAGCGTCGGCGAGCCTTATTCACCCCTCCACTTT.

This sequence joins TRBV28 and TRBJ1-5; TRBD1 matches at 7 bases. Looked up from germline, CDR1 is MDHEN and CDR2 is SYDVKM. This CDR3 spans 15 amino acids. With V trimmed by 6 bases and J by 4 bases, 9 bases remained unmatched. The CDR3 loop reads CASSRTGTANQPQHF. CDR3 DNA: TGTGCCAGCAGCCGAACTGGGACAGCGAATCAGCCCCAGCATTTT.